This TCR beta chain derives from a study of T-cell memory formation after mild COVID-19. The wider study: There were largely donor-specific TCR clusters.

This CDR3 comprises 15 residues. Per germline, CDR1 MNHEY and CDR2 SMNVEV (reference sequence). J lost 6 bases, V lost 4 bases, and 9 bases had no gene match. Study outcomes and limitations: CD8+ contracting clones occupied EMRA, while CD4+ ones occupied mainly CM and EM. There was no confirmation that second-wave clones peaking on day 37 were SARS-CoV-2 specific. Cross-reactive memory appears to have joined, as suggested by some responding clones showing up in pre-infection memory.

This clonotype was counted a few times. Its specificity is not known. MiXCR, run by TCRdb on the 5' RACE reads, gives a single entry per CDR3 protein. The sample lists under 550,000 distinct CDR3 sequences, roughly 18% occurring once. The chain recombines TRBV27 with TRBJ1-2; 9 nucleotides agree with TRBD1. The sequencing sample was made of PBMCs or a T cell subset sorted from them (not recorded which). The origin of this receptor is a man aged 18 to 30 who had mild COVID-19 (a few samples of this study predate the infection). Cell type and time point are not known. As DNA, the CDR3 is TGTGCCAGCAGTTCCCCGGGACAGGGATTCAATGGCTACACCTTC. This gives the protein CASSSPGQGFNGYTF.